The TCR beta chain described here comes from a study of blood T cell repertoires in COVID-19. Data came from immunoSEQ multiplex PCR; TCRdb stores just in-frame clones and leaves some out. The table includes about 190,000 clones, about 88% detected once. This TCR derives from a man in his late teens or twenties with active or convalescent COVID-19. The specimen sequenced was peripheral blood.

In DNA, the CDR3 is TGTGCCAGCAGGCGACAGGGTACCTCAGATACGCAGTATTTT. Amino acid sequence: CASRRQGTSDTQYF. This chain joins TRBV11-2 and TRBJ2-3; 7 nucleotides agree with TRBD1. Trimming cost V 6 bases and J 4 bases; bases outside gene matches: 7. This CDR3 is 14 amino acids long. CDR1 and CDR2 (germline): SGHAT, FQNNGV.